This record concerns one T cell receptor (beta chain) sequence. Its antigen is unidentified. These data belong to a study of T cells in Graves' hyperthyroidism and ophthalmopathy. Study observations and caveats: Researchers found most expanded thyroid clonotypes above 0.001 in blood as well. The model anticipated ophthalmopathy a median about 7.1 months pre-onset.

Each diagnosis was grounded in clinical symptoms, serum thyroxine and TRAb, thyroid ultrasound, and orbital computed tomography. PBMCs were obtained from over 8.5 ml fresh peripheral blood. There were TCR beta CDR3 regions amplified from RNA transcripts. HTBI primers drove first-round RT-PCR of the TCR CDR3. TCRdb called the multiplex PCR reads again in MiXCR, with one record for every CDR3 protein. The profile shows 350,000 to 500,000 distinct CDR3 sequences, roughly 15% of them singletons. The sequenced sample was blood. The sequence was obtained from a woman under 30 with Graves' hyperthyroidism.

The CDR3 here is CASSAGTSGAGETQYF. The DNA for the CDR3 is TGTGCCAGCAGCGCTGGGACTAGCGGAGCGGGGGAGACCCAGTACTTC. This sequence joins TRBV13 and TRBJ2-5, with 11 bases fitting TRBD2. Germline V CDR1 and CDR2: PRHDT, FYEKMQ (reference sequence). CDR3 size: 16 residues. Trimming cost V 5 bases and J 5 bases; bases outside gene matches: 10.